This TCR beta chain was identified in a study of blood T cell repertoires in COVID-19. Study information: The samples span acute and convalescent COVID-19 from the United States, Italy and Spain. T cells, B-cell-depleted T cells, or PBMCs supplied cDNA or gDNA.

As handled by the study authors: Scientists estimated how many nucleated cells there were by amplifying reference gene primers. Produced via immunoSEQ multiplex PCR; TCRdb's table is partial and in-frame only. V, J and clone size were drawn from that table, and D and trimming were deduced from the DNA. Among 350,000 or so clones listed, around 91% were seen once. Germline V CDR1 and CDR2: MNHEY, SVGEGT. The CDR3 covers 16 residues. The V gene lost 0 bases and the J gene lost 2 bases, with 11 bases spanning the gap. This receptor was obtained from a man younger than 30 with active or convalescent COVID-19. The V gene is TRBV6-2 or TRBV6-3, the J gene TRBJ2-1, with a weak D call TRBD1 (5 bases). Sequenced input: peripheral blood. CDR3 region: CASSYSVQGTYNEQFF. CDR3 sequence (DNA): TGTGCCAGCAGTTACTCGGTTCAGGGTACCTACAATGAGCAGTTCTTC.